This T cell receptor beta chain stems from a study of blood T cell repertoires in COVID-19. This clone is a singleton in its sample. Everyone who took part was about 18 to 90 years old, and they came from over 20 US areas. Assignments of participants to cohorts depended upon their own reported clinical history. Assay: immunoSEQ multiplex PCR; the TCRdb copy retains only in-frame clones and omits some. The data hold 250,000 to 350,000 clones, with around 89% observed a single time. The sequenced sample consisted of PBMCs or T cells enriched from blood (not recorded which). The receptor's source is a woman aged 60-70 years in a cohort exposed to, infected with or recovered from COVID-19 (not recorded which).

CDR3 nucleotide sequence: TGTGCCAGCACCCGGGGGGATGCCTACAATGAGCAGTTCTTC. Residues: CASTRGDAYNEQFF. This chain links TRBV9 with TRBJ2-1; TRBD2 agrees at 7 bases. Unmatched junction bases numbered 5, after V lost 6 bases and J lost 2 bases. Germline CDR1 reads SGDLS; CDR2 reads YYNGEE. The CDR3 contains 14 residues. Complete variable domain (other parts from reference TRBV9 and TRBJ2-1): DSGVTQTPKHLITATGQRVTLRCSPRSGDLSVYWYQQSLDQGLQFLIQYYNGEERAKGNILERFSAQQFPDLHSELNLSSLELGDSALYFCASTRGDAYNEQFFGPGTRLTVL.